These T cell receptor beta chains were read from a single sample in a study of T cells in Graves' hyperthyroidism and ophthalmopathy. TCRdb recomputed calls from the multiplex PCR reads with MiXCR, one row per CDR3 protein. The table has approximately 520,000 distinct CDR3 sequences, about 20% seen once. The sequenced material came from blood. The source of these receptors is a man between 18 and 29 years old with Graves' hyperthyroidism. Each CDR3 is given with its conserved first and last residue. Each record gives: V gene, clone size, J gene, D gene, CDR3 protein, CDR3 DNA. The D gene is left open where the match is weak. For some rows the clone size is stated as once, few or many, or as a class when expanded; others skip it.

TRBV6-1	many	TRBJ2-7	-	CASSELAGRYEQYF	TGTGCCAGCAGTGAATTGGCGGGGCGCTACGAGCAGTACTTC
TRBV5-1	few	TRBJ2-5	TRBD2	CASSLVSGGYLLQETQYF	TGCGCCAGCAGCTTGGTTAGCGGGGGCTATCTGCTCCAAGAGACCCAGTACTTC
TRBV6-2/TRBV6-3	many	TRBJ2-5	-	CASSRWGTTALLDPVGETQYF	TGTGCCAGCAGCCGATGGGGGACAACGGCGCTCTTGGACCCCGTGGGGGAGACCCAGTACTTC
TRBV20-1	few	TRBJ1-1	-	CSATRDQNTEAFF	TGCAGTGCTACCCGGGACCAGAACACTGAAGCTTTCTTT
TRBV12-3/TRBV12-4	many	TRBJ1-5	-	CASSSREPTQHF	TGTGCCAGCAGTTCACGGGAACCCACCCAGCATTTT
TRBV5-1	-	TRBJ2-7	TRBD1	CASSLETGESYEQYF	TGCGCCAGCAGCTTGGAAACAGGGGAGTCCTACGAGCAGTACTTC
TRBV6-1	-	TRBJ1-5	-	CASSEDTGRPNQPHHF	TGTGCCAGCAGTGAAGACACAGGACGCCCAAATCAGCCCCATCATTTT
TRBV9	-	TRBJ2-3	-	CASSLTSRGWDTQYF	TGTGCCAGCAGCCTAACTAGCAGGGGGTGGGATACGCAGTATTTT
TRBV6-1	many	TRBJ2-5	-	CASSEALAEETQYF	TGTGCCAGCAGTGAAGCGCTGGCTGAGGAGACCCAGTACTTC
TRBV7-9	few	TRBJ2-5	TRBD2	CASSQALGLAGGPRETQYF	TGTGCCAGCAGTCAAGCTCTGGGACTAGCGGGGGGGCCGCGGGAGACCCAGTACTTC
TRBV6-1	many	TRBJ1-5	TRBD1	CASSENWVDRAQPQHF	TGTGCCAGCAGTGAAAACTGGGTTGACAGGGCCCAGCCCCAGCATTTT
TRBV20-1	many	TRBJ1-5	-	CSATGGNQPQHF	TGCAGTGCTACTGGGGGCAATCAGCCCCAGCATTTT
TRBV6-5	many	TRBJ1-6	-	CASSLWSLRDSYNSPLHF	TGTGCCAGCAGTCTATGGTCTCTTAGAGATTCCTATAATTCACCCCTCCACTTT
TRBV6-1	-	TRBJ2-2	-	CASPGKTGELFF	TGTGCCAGCCCAGGGAAGACCGGGGAGCTGTTTTTT
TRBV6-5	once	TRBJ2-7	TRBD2	CASSYSSGGSSEQYF	TGTGCCAGCAGTTACTCCAGCGGGGGGAGTTCCGAGCAGTACTTC
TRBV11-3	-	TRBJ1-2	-	CASSLDGGRYGYTF	TGTGCCAGCAGCTTAGATGGGGGCAGATATGGCTACACCTTC
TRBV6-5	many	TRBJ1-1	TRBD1	CASSYPAGQGTEAFF	TGTGCCAGCAGTTACCCGGCCGGACAGGGCACTGAAGCTTTCTTT
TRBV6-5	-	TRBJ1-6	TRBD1	CASSYSGQGVNSPLHF	TGTGCCAGCAGTTACTCGGGGCAGGGGGTAAATTCACCCCTCCACTTT
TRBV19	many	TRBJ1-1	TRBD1	CASSIGQGRGTEAFF	TGTGCCAGTAGTATCGGACAGGGGAGGGGCACTGAAGCTTTCTTT
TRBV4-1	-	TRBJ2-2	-	CASSQVVGGRNTGELFF	TGCGCCAGCAGCCAAGTCGTAGGGGGTCGGAACACCGGGGAGCTGTTTTTT
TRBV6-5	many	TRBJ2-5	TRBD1	CASSFAGGQETQYF	TGTGCCAGCAGTTTTGCAGGGGGCCAAGAGACCCAGTACTTC
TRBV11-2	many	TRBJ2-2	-	CASSLVGVNTGELFF	TGTGCCAGCAGCTTAGTCGGGGTTAACACCGGGGAGCTGTTTTTT
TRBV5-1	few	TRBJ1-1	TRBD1	CASALQGVRTEASF	TGCGCCAGCGCGTTACAGGGGGTGAGGACTGAAGCTTCCTTT
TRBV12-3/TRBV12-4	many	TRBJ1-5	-	CASSLVPGYQPQHF	TGTGCCAGCAGTTTGGTCCCAGGCTATCAGCCCCAGCATTTT
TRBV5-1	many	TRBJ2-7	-	CASSLYGPSYEQYF	TGCGCCAGCAGCTTGTACGGCCCTTCTTACGAGCAGTACTTC
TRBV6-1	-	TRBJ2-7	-	CASGERGYEQYF	TGTGCCAGTGGGGAGAGGGGATACGAGCAGTACTTC
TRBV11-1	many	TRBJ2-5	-	CASSLDYNQETQYF	TGTGCCAGCAGTTTGGACTACAACCAAGAGACCCAGTACTTC
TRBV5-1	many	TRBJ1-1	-	CASGSWNRNTEAFF	TGCGCCAGCGGTTCGTGGAATCGGAACACTGAAGCTTTCTTT
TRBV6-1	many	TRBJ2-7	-	CASSEVNGAYEQYF	TGTGCCAGCAGTGAAGTCAACGGAGCCTACGAGCAGTACTTC
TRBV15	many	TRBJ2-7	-	CATSSRTVGYEQYF	TGTGCCACCAGCAGTCGGACGGTGGGCTACGAGCAGTACTTC
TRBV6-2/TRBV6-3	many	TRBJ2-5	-	CASSYSWGRETQYF	TGTGCCAGCAGTTACTCCTGGGGGCGAGAGACCCAGTACTTC
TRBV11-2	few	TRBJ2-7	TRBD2	CASSLMGLVLDEQYF	TGTGCCAGCAGCCTAATGGGACTAGTCCTGGACGAGCAGTACTTC
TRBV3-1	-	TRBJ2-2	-	CASSQGGGANTGELFF	TGTGCCAGCAGCCAAGGCGGGGGCGCGAACACCGGGGAGCTGTTTTTT
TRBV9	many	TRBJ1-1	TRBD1	CASSVGLRDRVTEAFF	TGTGCCAGCAGCGTGGGACTCCGGGACAGGGTTACTGAAGCTTTCTTT
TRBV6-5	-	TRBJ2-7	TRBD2	CASSYSASGRASEQYF	TGTGCCAGCAGTTACTCGGCTAGCGGGAGGGCCTCCGAGCAGTACTTC
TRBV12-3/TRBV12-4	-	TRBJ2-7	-	CASSLDHRRQGGYEQYF	TGTGCCAGCAGTTTAGATCACCGGAGACAGGGAGGATACGAGCAGTACTTC
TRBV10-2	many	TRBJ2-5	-	CASSERWRQETQYF	TGCGCCAGCAGTGAGAGGTGGAGGCAAGAGACCCAGTACTTC
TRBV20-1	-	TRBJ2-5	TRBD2	CSARDHGLAGEFQETQYF	TGCAGTGCTAGGGACCATGGACTAGCGGGGGAGTTTCAAGAGACCCAGTACTTC
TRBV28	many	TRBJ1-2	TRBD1	CASSSSDRAYGYTF	TGTGCCAGCAGTTCGTCGGACAGGGCCTATGGCTACACCTTC
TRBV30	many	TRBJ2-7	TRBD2	CAWSKTSGGVIYEQYF	TGTGCCTGGAGTAAGACGAGCGGGGGGGTTATCTACGAGCAGTACTTC
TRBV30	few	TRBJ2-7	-	CAWSVAPETYEQYF	TGTGCCTGGAGTGTAGCGCCTGAGACCTACGAGCAGTACTTC
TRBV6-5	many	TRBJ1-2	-	CASSPRTGGTNYGYTF	TGTGCCAGCAGTCCTCGGACGGGGGGAACTAACTATGGCTACACCTTC
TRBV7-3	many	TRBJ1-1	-	CASSPGTGATEAFF	TGTGCCAGCAGCCCCGGGACCGGGGCCACTGAAGCTTTCTTT
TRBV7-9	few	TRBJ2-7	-	CASSPPGRGIYEQYF	TGTGCCAGCAGCCCACCCGGACGGGGGATCTACGAGCAGTACTTC
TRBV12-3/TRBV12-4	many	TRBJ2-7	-	CASSNPSRAEQYF	TGTGCCAGCAGTAACCCTTCTAGGGCCGAGCAGTACTTC
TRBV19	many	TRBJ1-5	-	CASSYTGHQPQHF	TGTGCCAGTAGTTACACTGGTCATCAGCCCCAGCATTTT
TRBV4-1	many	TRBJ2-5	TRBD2	CASSRGLADQETQYF	TGCGCCAGCAGCCGTGGACTAGCGGACCAAGAGACCCAGTACTTC
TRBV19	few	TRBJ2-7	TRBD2	CASSTAGGGAYEQYF	TGTGCCAGTAGTACCGCCGGCGGGGGGGCCTACGAGCAGTACTTC
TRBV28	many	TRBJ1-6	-	CASGESSYNSPLHF	TGTGCCAGCGGAGAGAGCTCCTATAATTCACCCCTCCACTTT
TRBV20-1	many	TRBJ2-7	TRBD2	CSASTSGGSYEQYF	TGCAGTGCAAGCACTAGCGGGGGGTCCTACGAGCAGTACTTC
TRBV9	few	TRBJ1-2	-	CASSQEGGGILF	TGTGCCAGCAGCCAAGAGGGCGGGGGCATCCTCTTC
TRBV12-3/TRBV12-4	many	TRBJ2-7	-	CASSPGVPSYEQYF	TGTGCCAGCAGTCCCGGGGTCCCCTCCTACGAGCAGTACTTC
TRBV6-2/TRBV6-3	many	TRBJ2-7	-	CASSPWIGTEQYF	TGTGCCAGCAGCCCATGGATCGGGACCGAGCAGTACTTC
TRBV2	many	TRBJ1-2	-	CASSEGQGGYYGYTF	TGTGCCAGCAGTGAAGGTCAGGGAGGCTACTATGGCTACACCTTC
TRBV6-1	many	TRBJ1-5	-	CASSGEANQPQHF	TGTGCCAGCAGTGGGGAGGCTAATCAGCCCCAGCATTTT
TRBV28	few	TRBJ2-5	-	CASSLEYPSYQETQYF	TGTGCCAGCAGTTTGGAGTACCCCTCGTACCAAGAGACCCAGTACTTC
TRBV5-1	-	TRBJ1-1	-	CVSTGRETEAFF	TGCGTCAGCACGGGCAGGGAAACTGAAGCTTTCTTT